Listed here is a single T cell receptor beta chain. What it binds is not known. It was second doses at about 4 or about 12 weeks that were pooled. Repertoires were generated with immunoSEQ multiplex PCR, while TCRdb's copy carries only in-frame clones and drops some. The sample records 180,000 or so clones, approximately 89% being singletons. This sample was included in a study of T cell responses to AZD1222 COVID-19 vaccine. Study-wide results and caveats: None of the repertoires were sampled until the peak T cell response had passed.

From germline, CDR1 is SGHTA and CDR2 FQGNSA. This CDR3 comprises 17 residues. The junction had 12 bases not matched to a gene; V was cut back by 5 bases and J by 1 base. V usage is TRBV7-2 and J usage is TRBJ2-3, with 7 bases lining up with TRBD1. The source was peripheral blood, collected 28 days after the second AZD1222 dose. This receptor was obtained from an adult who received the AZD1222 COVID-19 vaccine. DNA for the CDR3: TGTGCCAGCAGCCTAAGAAAGTCCGGGACAGGCACAGATACGCAGTATTTT. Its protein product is CASSLRKSGTGTDTQYF. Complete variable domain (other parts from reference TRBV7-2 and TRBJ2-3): GAGVSQSPSNKVTEKGKDVELRCDPISGHTALYWYRQSLGQGLEFLIYFQGNSAPDKSGLPSDRFSAERTGGSVSTLTIQRTQQEDSAVYLCASSLRKSGTGTDTQYFGPGTRLTVL.